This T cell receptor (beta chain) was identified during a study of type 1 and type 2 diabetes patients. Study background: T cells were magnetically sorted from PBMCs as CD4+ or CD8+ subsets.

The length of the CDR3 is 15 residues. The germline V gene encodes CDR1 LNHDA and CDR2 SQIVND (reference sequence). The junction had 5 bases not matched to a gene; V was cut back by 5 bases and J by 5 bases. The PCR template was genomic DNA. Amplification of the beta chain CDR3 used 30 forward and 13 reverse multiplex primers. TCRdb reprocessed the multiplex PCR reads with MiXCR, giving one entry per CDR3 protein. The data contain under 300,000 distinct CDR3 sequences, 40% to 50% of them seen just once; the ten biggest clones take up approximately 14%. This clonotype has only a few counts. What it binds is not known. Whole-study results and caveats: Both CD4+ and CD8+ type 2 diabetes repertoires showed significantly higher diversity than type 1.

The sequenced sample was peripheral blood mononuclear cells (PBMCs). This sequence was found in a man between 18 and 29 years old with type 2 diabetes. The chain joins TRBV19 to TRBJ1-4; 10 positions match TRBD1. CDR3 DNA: TGTGCCAGTAGTCCCAGGACAGGGGGAAATGAAAAACTGTTTTTT. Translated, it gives CASSPRTGGNEKLFF.